The 8 T cell receptor beta chains given below trace back to one sample, sequenced in a study of vaccination effects on CD4 cells after COVID-19. The antigens of these receptors remain unknown. Antigen-specific CD4+ T cells expanded by the ViraFEST assay with viral peptide pools were then sequenced. With about ten days of culture completed, CD4+ T cells were isolated. Participants were given two doses of BNT162b2 or mRNA-1273 vaccine. Here immunoSEQ multiplex PCR was the method, and the copy in TCRdb shows in-frame clones only, minus some. The repertoire holds approximately 61,000 clones, with roughly 72% as singletons. This material consisted of CD4+ T cells from PBMCs cultured with HCoV-229E spike peptides, taken after COVID-19 vaccination. These receptors all stem from a human donor who received a COVID-19 vaccine.

V gene TRBV7-3 combines with J gene TRBJ2-5; D is ambiguous. The CDR3 totals 13 residues. Between the trimmed V and J ends, which lost 5 bases and 5 bases, there was a span of 12 bases. CDR1 and CDR2 (germline): SGHTA, FQGTGA. The CDR3 spells CASSLTVVETQYF. CDR3 sequence (DNA): TGTGCCAGCAGCCTGACCGTGGTGGAGACCCAGTACTTC.

This clone occurred once. The V gene is TRBV18, the J gene TRBJ2-5, with TRBD1 matching over 10 bases. The J segment lost 3 bases and the V segment lost 3 bases, leaving 1 base of the junction unmatched. Germline loops: CDR1 KGHSH, CDR2 LQKENI. The CDR3 is made up of 14 amino acids. Written as DNA, the CDR3 is TGTGCCAGCTCACCGACAGGGGGCGAAGAGACCCAGTACTTC. This codes for CASSPTGGEETQYF.

The CDR3 reads CASSLAGGNEQFF. The DNA for the CDR3 is TGTGCCAGCAGCTTAGCAGGTGGCAATGAGCAGTTCTTC. V and J are TRBV11-2 and TRBJ2-1; D gene uncertain. V was clipped by 1 base and J by 6 bases, with 7 bases between them. The germline V gene encodes CDR1 SGHAT and CDR2 FQNNGV. The CDR3 is 13 amino acids.

The V and J genes are TRBV10-2 and TRBJ1-6; 7 bases agree with TRBD1. Germline V gene lookup returns CDR1 WSHSY and CDR2 SAAADI. The CDR3 contains 15 residues. J lost 7 bases, V lost 6 bases, and 9 bases had no gene match. The chain's CDR3 is CASRDQGTVNSPLHF. The DNA of the CDR3 is TGCGCCAGCAGGGACCAAGGGACAGTAAATTCACCCCTCCACTTT.

V and J are TRBV3-1 (or the pseudogene TRBV3-2) and TRBJ2-3; 9 bases line up with TRBD1. CDR3 size: 15 residues. Trimming cost V 0 bases and J 6 bases; bases outside gene matches: 4. Germline CDR1 is LGHDT and CDR2 is YNNKEL (reference sequence). CDR3 sequence: CASSQDVQGADTQYF. The CDR3 DNA follows: TGTGCCAGCAGCCAAGATGTACAGGGGGCGGATACGCAGTATTTT.

The chain combines TRBV5-5 with TRBJ2-1; 7 nucleotides agree with TRBD1. Trimming at V came to 4 bases and at J to 4 bases, leaving 8 bases not matched to a gene. The CDR3 spans 15 residues. The germline V gene encodes CDR1 SGHKS and CDR2 YYEKEE (reference sequence). In DNA form, the CDR3 reads TGTGCCAGCAGCCCCTCGACAGGGTTTTACAATGAGCAGTTCTTC. It specifies CASSPSTGFYNEQFF. Full variable domain (outside the CDR3, taken from reference TRBV5-5 and TRBJ2-1): DAGVTQSPTHLIKTRGQQVTLRCSPISGHKSVSWYQQVLGQGPQFIFQYYEKEERGRGNFPDRFSARQFPNYSSELNVNALLLGDSALYLCASSPSTGFYNEQFFGPGTRLTVL.

The CDR3 DNA reads TGTGCCAGCAGTGACCCAACCAGGGGGCCGAACACCGGGGAGCTGTTTTTT. Translation: CASSDPTRGPNTGELFF. The V and J genes are TRBV6-1 and TRBJ2-2, with 8 positions matching TRBD1. The germline V gene encodes CDR1 MNHNS and CDR2 SASEGT. V lost 3 bases, J lost 0 bases, and 6 bases stayed unmatched. This CDR3 has 17 amino acids.

J is TRBJ1-2 and V is TRBV7-9, with TRBD1 identical over 10 bases. CDR3 size: 16 residues. The V and J ends lost 6 bases and 2 bases, in that order; junction bases with no gene match: 9. Germline V lookup: CDR1 SEHNR, CDR2 FQNEAQ (reference sequence). In DNA form, the CDR3 reads TGTGCCAGCAGACCCGGGACAGGGGCGGGAAACTATGGCTACACCTTC. This sequence encodes CASRPGTGAGNYGYTF.